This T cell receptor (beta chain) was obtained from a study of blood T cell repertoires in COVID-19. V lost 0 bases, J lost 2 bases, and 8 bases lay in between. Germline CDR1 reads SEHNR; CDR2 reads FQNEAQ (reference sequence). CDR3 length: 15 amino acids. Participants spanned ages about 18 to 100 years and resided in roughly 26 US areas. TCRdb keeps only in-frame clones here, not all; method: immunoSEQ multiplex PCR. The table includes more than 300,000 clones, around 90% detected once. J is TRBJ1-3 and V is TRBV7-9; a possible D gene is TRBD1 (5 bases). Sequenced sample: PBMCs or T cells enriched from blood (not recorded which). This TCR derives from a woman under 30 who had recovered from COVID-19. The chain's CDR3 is CASSLAKGTGNTIYF. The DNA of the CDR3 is TGTGCCAGCAGCTTAGCTAAGGGGACTGGAAACACCATATATTTT.